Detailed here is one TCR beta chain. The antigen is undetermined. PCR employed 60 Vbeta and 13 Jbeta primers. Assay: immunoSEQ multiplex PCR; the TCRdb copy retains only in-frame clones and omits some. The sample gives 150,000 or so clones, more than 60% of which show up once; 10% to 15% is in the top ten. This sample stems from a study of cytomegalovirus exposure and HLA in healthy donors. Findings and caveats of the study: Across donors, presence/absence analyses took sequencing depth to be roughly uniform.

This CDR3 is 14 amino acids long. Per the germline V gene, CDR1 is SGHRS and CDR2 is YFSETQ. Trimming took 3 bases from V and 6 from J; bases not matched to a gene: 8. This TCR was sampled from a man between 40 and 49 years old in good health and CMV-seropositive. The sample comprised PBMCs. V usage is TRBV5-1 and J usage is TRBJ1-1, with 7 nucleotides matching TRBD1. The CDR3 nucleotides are TGCGCCAGCAGCTCCACAGGGGAGTTAGCTGAAGCTTTCTTT. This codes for CASSSTGELAEAFF.